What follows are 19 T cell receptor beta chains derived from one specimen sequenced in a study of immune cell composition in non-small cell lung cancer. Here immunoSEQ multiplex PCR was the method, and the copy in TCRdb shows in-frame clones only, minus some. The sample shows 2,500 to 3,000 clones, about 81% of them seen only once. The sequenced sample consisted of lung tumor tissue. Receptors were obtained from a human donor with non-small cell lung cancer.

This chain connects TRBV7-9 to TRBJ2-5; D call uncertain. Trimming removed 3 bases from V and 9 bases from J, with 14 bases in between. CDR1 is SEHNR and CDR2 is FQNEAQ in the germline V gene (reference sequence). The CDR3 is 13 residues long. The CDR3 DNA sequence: TGTGCCAGCAGCTTTTCTAGTTCCGAGGCCCAGTACTTC. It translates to CASSFSSSEAQYF.

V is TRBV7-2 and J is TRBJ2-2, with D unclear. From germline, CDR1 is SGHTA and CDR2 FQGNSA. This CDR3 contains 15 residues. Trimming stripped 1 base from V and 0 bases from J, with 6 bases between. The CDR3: CASSLVRANTGELFF. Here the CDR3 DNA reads TGTGCCAGCAGCTTAGTCCGGGCGAACACCGGGGAGCTGTTTTTT.

The CDR3: CSVGTSGYNEQFF. CDR3 bases: TGCAGCGTGGGGACTAGCGGTTACAATGAGCAGTTCTTC. The rearrangement uses TRBV29-1 and TRBJ2-1, with 11 bases matching TRBD2. This CDR3 region has 13 residues. V lost 6 bases to trimming and J lost 4 bases; unmatched junction nucleotides: 2. Germline V gene lookup returns CDR1 SQVTM and CDR2 ANQGSEA.

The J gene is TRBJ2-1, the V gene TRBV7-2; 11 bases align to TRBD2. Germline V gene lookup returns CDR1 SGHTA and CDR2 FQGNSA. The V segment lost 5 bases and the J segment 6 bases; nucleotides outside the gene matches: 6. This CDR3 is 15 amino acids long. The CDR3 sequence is CASSITGTSGNEQFF. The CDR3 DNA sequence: TGTGCCAGCAGCATAACCGGGACTAGCGGCAATGAGCAGTTCTTC.

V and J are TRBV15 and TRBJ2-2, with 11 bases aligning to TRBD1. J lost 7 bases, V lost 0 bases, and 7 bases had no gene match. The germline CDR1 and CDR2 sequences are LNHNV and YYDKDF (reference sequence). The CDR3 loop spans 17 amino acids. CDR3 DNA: TGTGCCACCAGCAGAGATCAGGACAGGGGGCGCGGCGGGGAGCTGTTTTTT. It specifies CATSRDQDRGRGGELFF.

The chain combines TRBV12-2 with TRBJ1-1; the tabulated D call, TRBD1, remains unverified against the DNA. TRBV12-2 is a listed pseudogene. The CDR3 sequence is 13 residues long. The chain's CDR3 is CASRPRTGLLAFF. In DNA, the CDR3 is TGTGCAAGTCGGCCGAGGACAGGGTTGTTAGCTTTCTTT.

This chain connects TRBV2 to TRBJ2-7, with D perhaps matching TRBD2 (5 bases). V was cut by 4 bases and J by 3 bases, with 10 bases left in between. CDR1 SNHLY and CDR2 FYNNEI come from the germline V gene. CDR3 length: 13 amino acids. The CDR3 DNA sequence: TGTGCCAGCAGTGCGGGGTTCGGCTACGAGCAGTACTTC. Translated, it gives CASSAGFGYEQYF.

Here the CDR3 reads CASSFGGMGETQYF. The CDR3, as DNA: TGCGCCAGCAGCTTTGGAGGGATGGGAGAGACCCAGTACTTC. The V and J genes are TRBV5-1 and TRBJ2-5; D perhaps matches TRBD2 (6 bases). Trimming removed 2 bases at V and 4 bases at J, with 12 bases between. CDR3 length equals 14 residues. The germline V gene encodes CDR1 SGHRS and CDR2 YFSETQ. The variable domain in full, with the rest retrieved from reference TRBV5-1 and TRBJ2-5, is KAGVTQTPRYLIKTRGQQVTLSCSPISGHRSVSWYQQTPGQGLQFLFEYFSETQRNKGNFPGRFSGRQFSNSRSEMNVSTLELGDSALYLCASSFGGMGETQYFGPGTRLLVL.

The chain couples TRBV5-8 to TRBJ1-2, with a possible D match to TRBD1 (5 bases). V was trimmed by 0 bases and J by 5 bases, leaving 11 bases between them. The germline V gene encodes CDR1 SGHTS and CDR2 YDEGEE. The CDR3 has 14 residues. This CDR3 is CASSLGTRSYGYTF. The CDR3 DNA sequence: TGTGCCAGCAGCTTGGGGACAAGATCATATGGCTACACCTTC.

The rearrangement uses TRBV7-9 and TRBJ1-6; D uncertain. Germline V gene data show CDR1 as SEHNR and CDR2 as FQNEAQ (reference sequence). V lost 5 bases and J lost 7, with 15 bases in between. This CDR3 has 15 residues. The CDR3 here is CASSPEVTRNSPLHF. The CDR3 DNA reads TGTGCCAGCAGCCCGGAGGTAACAAGAAATTCACCCCTCCACTTT.

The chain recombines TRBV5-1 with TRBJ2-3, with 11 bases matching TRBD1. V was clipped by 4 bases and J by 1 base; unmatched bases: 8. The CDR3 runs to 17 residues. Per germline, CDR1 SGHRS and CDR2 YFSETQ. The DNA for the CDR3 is TGCGCCAGCAGCGGCCTCGGGACAGGGGGAGGCACAGATACGCAGTATTTT. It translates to CASSGLGTGGGTDTQYF.

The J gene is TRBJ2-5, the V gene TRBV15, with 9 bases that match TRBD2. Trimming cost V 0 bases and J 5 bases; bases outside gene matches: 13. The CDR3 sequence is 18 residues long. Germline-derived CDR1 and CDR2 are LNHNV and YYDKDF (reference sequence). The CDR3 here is CATSRESSGGPSHETQYF. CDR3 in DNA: TGTGCCACCAGCAGAGAGAGTAGCGGGGGCCCAAGCCATGAGACCCAGTACTTC.

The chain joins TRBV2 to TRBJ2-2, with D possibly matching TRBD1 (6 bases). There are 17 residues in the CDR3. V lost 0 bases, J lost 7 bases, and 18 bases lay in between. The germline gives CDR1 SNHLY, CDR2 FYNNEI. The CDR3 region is CASSEAIQGEGGGELFF. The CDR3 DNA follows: TGTGCCAGCAGTGAAGCAATACAGGGAGAAGGTGGCGGGGAGCTGTTTTTT.

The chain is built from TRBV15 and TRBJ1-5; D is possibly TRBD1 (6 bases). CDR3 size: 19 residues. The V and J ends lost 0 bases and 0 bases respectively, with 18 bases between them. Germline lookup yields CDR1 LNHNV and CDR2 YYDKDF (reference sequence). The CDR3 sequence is CATSRDQWGGGISNQPQHF. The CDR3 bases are TGTGCCACCAGCAGAGATCAGTGGGGGGGCGGGATTAGCAATCAGCCCCAGCATTTT.

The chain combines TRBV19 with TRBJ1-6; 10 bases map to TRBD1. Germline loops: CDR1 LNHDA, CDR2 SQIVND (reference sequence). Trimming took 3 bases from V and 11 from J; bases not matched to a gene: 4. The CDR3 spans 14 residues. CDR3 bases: TGTGCCAGTAGTATCGCCGGGACAGGGGCACCCCTCCACTTT. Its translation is CASSIAGTGAPLHF.

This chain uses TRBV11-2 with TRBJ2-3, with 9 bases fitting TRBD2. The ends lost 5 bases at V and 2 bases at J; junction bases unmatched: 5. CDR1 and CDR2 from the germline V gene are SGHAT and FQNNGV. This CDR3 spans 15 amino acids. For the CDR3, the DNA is TGTGCCAGCAGCATCCGACTAGCGGCCACAGATACGCAGTATTTT. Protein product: CASSIRLAATDTQYF. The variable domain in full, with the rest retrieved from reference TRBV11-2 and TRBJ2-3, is EAGVAQSPRYKIIEKRQSVAFWCNPISGHATLYWYQQILGQGPKLLIQFQNNGVVDDSQLPKDRFSAERLKGVDSTLKIQPAKLEDSAVYLCASSIRLAATDTQYFGPGTRLTVL.

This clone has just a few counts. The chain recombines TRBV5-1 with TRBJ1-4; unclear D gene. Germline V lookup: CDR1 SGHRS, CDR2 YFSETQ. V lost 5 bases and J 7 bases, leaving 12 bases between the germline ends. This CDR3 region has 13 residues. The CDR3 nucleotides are TGCGCCAGCAGATGGGAGCCTGGTGAAAAACTGTTTTTT. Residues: CASRWEPGEKLFF.

CDR3 in DNA: TGTGCCACCGGGACAGGTAGCTCCTACGAGCAGTACTTC. Residues: CATGTGSSYEQYF. V gene TRBV6-1 combines with J gene TRBJ2-7, with 8 nucleotides matching TRBD1. CDR3 length: 13 residues. From germline, CDR1 is MNHNS and CDR2 SASEGT. V was clipped by 10 bases and J by 0 bases; unmatched bases: 5.

CDR3 in DNA: TGTGCCAGCAGCTTTGGAGGGCAGGGTGGGTCCTACGAGCAGTACTTC. It yields the protein CASSFGGQGGSYEQYF. This chain links TRBV7-6 with TRBJ2-7; perhaps TRBD2 as D (6 bases). V lost 3 bases and J lost 1, with 16 bases in between. Per the germline V gene, CDR1 is SGHVS and CDR2 is FNYEAQ. The CDR3 has 16 residues.